This T cell receptor beta chain was profiled in a study of blood T cell repertoires in COVID-19. The wider study: PBMCs, B-cell-depleted T cells, or T cells provided the cDNA or gDNA that made up the material.

From germline, CDR1 is SQVTM and CDR2 ANQGSEA. The CDR3 contains 14 residues. V dropped 4 bases and J dropped 5; count of bases not matched to a gene: 6. In the original processing: How many nucleated cells were present was estimated from reference gene primer amplification. Generated by immunoSEQ multiplex PCR, the TCRdb table keeps only in-frame clones and is missing some. The V and J calls and clone size were taken over from that table, and D and trimming were inferred from the DNA. The sample lists some 220,000 clones, roughly 84% occurring once. The sequenced sample was peripheral blood. The source is a middle-aged man who had recovered from COVID-19. The chain recombines TRBV29-1 with TRBJ1-4; 8 nucleotides line up with TRBD1. CDR3 sequence reads: CSVGRTGSNEKLFF. For the CDR3, the DNA is TGCAGCGTTGGGCGGACAGGGTCCAATGAAAAACTGTTTTTT.